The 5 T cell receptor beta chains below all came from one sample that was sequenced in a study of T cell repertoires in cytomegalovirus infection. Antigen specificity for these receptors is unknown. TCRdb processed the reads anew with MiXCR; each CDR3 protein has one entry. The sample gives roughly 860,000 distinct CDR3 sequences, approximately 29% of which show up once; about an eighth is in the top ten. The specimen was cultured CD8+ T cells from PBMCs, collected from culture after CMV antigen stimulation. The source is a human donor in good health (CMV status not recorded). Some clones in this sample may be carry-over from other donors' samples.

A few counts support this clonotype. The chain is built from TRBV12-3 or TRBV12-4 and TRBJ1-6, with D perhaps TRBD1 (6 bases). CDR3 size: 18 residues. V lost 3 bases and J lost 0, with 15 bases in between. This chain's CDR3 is CASSFFQGTLSYNSPLHF. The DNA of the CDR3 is TGTGCCAGCAGTTTCTTTCAGGGGACCCTCTCCTATAATTCACCCCTCCACTTT.

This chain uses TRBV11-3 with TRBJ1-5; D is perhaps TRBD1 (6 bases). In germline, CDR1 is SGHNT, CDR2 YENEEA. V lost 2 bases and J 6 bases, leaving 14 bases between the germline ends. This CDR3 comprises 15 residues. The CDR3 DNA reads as TGTGCCAGCAGCTTACCTTTAGGGGGGGCTCAGCCCCAGCATTTT. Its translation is CASSLPLGGAQPQHF. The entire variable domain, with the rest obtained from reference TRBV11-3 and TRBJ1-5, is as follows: EAGVVQSPRYKIIEKKQPVAFWCNPISGHNTLYWYLQNLGQGPELLIRYENEEAVDDSQLPKDRFSAERLKGVDSTLKIQPAELGDSAVYLCASSLPLGGAQPQHFGDGTRLSIL.

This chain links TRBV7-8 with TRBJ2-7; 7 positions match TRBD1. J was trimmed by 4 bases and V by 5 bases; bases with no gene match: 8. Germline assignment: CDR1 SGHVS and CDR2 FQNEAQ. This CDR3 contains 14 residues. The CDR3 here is CASSTYDREYEQYV. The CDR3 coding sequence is TGTGCCAGCAGCACTTACGACAGGGAATACGAGCAGTACGTC.

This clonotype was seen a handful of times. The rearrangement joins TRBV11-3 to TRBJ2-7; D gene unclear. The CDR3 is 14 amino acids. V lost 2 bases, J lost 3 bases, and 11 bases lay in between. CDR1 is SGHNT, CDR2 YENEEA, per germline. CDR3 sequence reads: CASSLLWVLYEQYV. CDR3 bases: TGTGCCAGCAGCTTACTCTGGGTCCTCTACGAGCAGTACGTC.

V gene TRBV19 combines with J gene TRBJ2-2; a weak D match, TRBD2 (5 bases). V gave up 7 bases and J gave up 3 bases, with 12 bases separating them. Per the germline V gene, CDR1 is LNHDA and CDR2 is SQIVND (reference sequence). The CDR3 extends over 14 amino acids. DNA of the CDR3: TGTGCCAGTATGCCGGGATCGTACACCGGGGAGCTGTTTTTT. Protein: CASMPGSYTGELFF.